This T cell receptor (beta chain) was identified in a study of T cell clonotyping in hematopoietic cell transplantation (dated by TCRdb to 2020 to 2022). A note on the overall study: The study collected around 150 blood samples from 35 to 45 consecutive transplant recipients and their related donors. Recruitment of patients ran from September 2015 to early 2017, and follow-up continued until late 2020 or until death.

Turning to this clone: No antigen is known for it. Base quality data are lacking; no much larger clone is found one base away.

With the immunoSEQ assay, which is a bias-controlled multiplex PCR relying on V- and J-specific primers, TCR beta CDR3 regions were amplified from genomic DNA. A proprietary barcode and Illumina adapter sequences were added to the CDR3 amplicons in a second PCR step. An Illumina MiSeq instrument was used for sequencing of the CDR3 libraries. Turning to the authors' computational methods: Export and quality control were performed with immunoSEQ Analyzer 3.0, and downstream analyses were performed with R Bioconductor and Immunarch. Repertoire metrics were calculated using only productive rearrangements within the normalized downsampled data set. Pathologically expanded clonotypes were defined as those larger than 5 templates in the normalized cohort. The Inverse Simpson Index was used to measure repertoire diversity. To capture all clonotypes, the CMV-specificity analyses were run on the non-normalized data set. As stored in TCRdb, this immuneACCESS dataset retains in-frame rearrangements with V and J assigned. A fraction of the clones does not appear; measured against another copy, unresolved V genes explain less than half of the discrepancy, and the remainder lacks a known reason. V, J and clone size were drawn from that table, and D and trimming were deduced from the DNA. The sample table holds roughly 5,300 clones, of which around 81% were seen once. Jointly, the top ten make up around a fifth of the sample.

The research as a whole found: After transplant, TCR diversity in recipients dropped, and pathologically expanded clonotypes increased progressively from day 30 to day 180. The sample size was limited, and because cells were not sorted, the contributions of CD4 and CD8 repertoires could not be separated. Donor and pretransplant recipient Inverse Simpson Index values predicted broader posttransplant TCR repertoire diversity. Only a small fraction of recipient repertoires overlapped donor repertoires, with over 95% appearing de novo at the given depth.

The sample's time point, from its label and the paper: 100 days after allo-HCT. Recipient blood was collected about 28 days before transplant and at days 30, 100 and 180 after transplant. Nuclei Lysis Solution was used to extract genomic DNA from fresh or cryopreserved unfractionated peripheral blood mononuclear cells. This TCR derives from a male patient aged 60 to 75 who had an allogeneic stem cell transplant, so T cells may come from the graft donor. Some clones in this sample may be carry-over from other donors' samples. The input for sequencing was peripheral blood mononuclear cells, taken 100 days after allogeneic stem cell transplant.

The encoded CDR3 is CASSVRRNSNQPQHF. The DNA sequence is given as TGTGCCAGCAGCGTACGACGGAATAGCAATCAGCCCCAGCATTTT. In this chain, TRBV5-6 is recombined with TRBJ1-5, with the D segment identity uncertain. The CDR3 goes from the cysteine to the phenylalanine over 15 residues. Only the CDR3 DNA stays, 45 bases, in frame from base 1. At the junction V is shortened by 4 bases and J by 0 bases, with 11 bases in between. CDR1 and CDR2, looked up from the germline V gene, are SGHDT and YYEEEE. With all but the CDR3 taken from the reference TRBV5-6 and TRBJ1-5 genes, the full variable domain is: DAGVTQSPTHLIKTRGQQVTLRCSPKSGHDTVSWYQQALGQGPQFIFQYYEEEERQRGNFPDRFSGHQFPNYSSELNVNALLLGDSALYLCASSVRRNSNQPQHFGDGTRLSIL.